A single sample is the source of the 9 T cell receptor beta chains below, sequenced in a study of metastatic and nonmetastatic thyroid tumors. All patients were treatment-naive before thyroid surgery. TCRdb redid the clone calls on the PCR reads using MiXCR. The sample includes about 93,000 clones, roughly 8.6% of them seen just once. The sequencing input was blood. The receptor set was obtained from a female donor with papillary thyroid cancer or a benign thyroid nodule (not recorded which). Some clones in this sample may be carry-over from other donors' samples.

The table lists this clone with many counts. The chain carries TRBV20-1 and TRBJ2-5, with 9 bases matching TRBD2. The germline gives CDR1 DFQATT, CDR2 SNEGSKA (reference sequence). This CDR3 is 14 amino acids long. The junction had 5 bases not matched to a gene; V was cut back by 1 base and J by 5 bases. In nucleotides, the CDR3 is TGCAGTGCTAGAGGCGGGACTAGCAGGGAGACCCAGTACTTC. Protein sequence: CSARGGTSRETQYF.

This clone was counted once. The genes are TRBV30 and TRBJ1-2; the D is unclear. This CDR3 contains 11 residues. Trimming took off 0 bases at V and 8 bases at J, with 7 bases between the two ends. Germline CDR1 and CDR2: GTSNPN and SVGIG (reference sequence). The CDR3 is CAWSVEGGYTF. The CDR3 coding sequence is TGTGCCTGGAGTGTAGAGGGAGGCTACACCTTC.

Ten or more counts support this clone. The chain links TRBV10-1 to TRBJ1-1, with no clear D. This CDR3 has 14 amino acids. In germline, CDR1 is WNHNN, CDR2 SYGVQD (reference sequence). V gave up 3 bases and J gave up 6 bases, with 14 bases separating them. The CDR3 sequence: CASSDSIFSAEAFF. The CDR3 DNA sequence: TGCGCCAGCAGTGACAGTATTTTCTCGGCTGAAGCTTTCTTT.

There are many counts of this clone. This chain connects TRBV7-2 to TRBJ2-2; D is undetermined. The CDR3 sequence is 13 residues long. From germline, CDR1 is SGHTA and CDR2 FQGNSA. Trimming took off 1 base at V and 5 bases at J, with 5 bases between the two ends. Written as DNA, the CDR3 is TGTGCCAGCAGCTTAGGGCGAACCGGGGAGCTGTTTTTT. Protein: CASSLGRTGELFF.

This clone was found many times. The rearrangement uses TRBV20-1 and TRBJ2-1, with D perhaps matching TRBD1 (6 bases). Germline V gene sequence: CDR1 DFQATT, CDR2 SNEGSKA (reference sequence). V was cut by 5 bases and J by 6 bases, with 17 bases left in between. The CDR3 is 14 residues long. The CDR3 region has the DNA TGCAGTGCTTTACAGGGTTTCAACCGCAATGAGCAGTTCTTC. It is translated as CSALQGFNRNEQFF.

This clone was counted many times. The chain recombines TRBV6-1 with TRBJ2-7; TRBD1 aligns across 9 bases. Germline values: CDR1 MNHNS, CDR2 SASEGT. V lost 2 bases and J lost 2; bases outside the gene matches: 7. There are 16 residues in the CDR3. The CDR3 is CASSESTGGLPYEQYF. As DNA, the CDR3 is TGTGCCAGCAGTGAATCTACAGGGGGCCTTCCCTACGAGCAGTACTTC.

With regard to this clone: This may arise from a read error, as a much more abundant clone is one base away. This rearrangement joins TRBV5-1 to TRBJ2-7; 8 nucleotides match TRBD1. Germline CDR1 is SGHRS and CDR2 is YFSETQ. The CDR3 has 14 residues. The J segment lost 9 bases and the V segment lost 2 bases, leaving 10 bases of the junction unmatched. The CDR3 loop is CASSFATGAGGQYF. In DNA, the CDR3 is TGCGCCAGCAGCTTCGCGACAGGGGCAGGCGGGCAGTACTTC.

This clone was observed a few times. J is TRBJ1-2 and V is TRBV30, with D possibly being TRBD1 (6 bases). The CDR3 has 12 amino acids. Germline CDR1 GTSNPN, CDR2 SVGIG (reference sequence). The germline V and J ends were trimmed by 4 bases and 4 bases, with 10 bases remaining between them. CDR3 sequence reads: CAWMARGYGYTF. As DNA, the CDR3 is TGTGCCTGGATGGCCAGGGGCTATGGCTACACCTTC.

Worth noting for this clone: A much bigger clone sits one base away, suggesting this may be a read error. The sample contains more than one DNA sequence encoding this CDR3. This sequence joins TRBV10-1 and TRBJ1-5; TRBD1 matches 9 bases. This CDR3 region has 15 residues. V lost 8 bases, J lost 6 bases, and 11 bases stayed unmatched. CDR1 and CDR2 (germline): WNHNN, SYGVQD (reference sequence). Here the CDR3 DNA reads TGCGCCAGCCGGACGGACAGGGGCGAAAGTCAGCCCCAGCATTTT. It encodes CASRTDRGESQPQHF.